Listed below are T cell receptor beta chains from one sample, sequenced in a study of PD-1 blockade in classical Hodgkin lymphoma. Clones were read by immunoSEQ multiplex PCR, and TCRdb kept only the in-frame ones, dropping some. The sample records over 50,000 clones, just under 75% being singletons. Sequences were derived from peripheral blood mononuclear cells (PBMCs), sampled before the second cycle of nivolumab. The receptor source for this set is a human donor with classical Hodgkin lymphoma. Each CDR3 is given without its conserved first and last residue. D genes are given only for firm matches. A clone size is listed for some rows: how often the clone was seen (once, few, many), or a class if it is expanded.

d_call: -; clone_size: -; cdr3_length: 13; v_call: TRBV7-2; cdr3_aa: ASSLEPGAGNTIY
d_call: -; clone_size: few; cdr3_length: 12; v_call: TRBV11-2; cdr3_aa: ASSLGGRTYEQY
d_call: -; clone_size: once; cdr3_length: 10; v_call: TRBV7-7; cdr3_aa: ASSLIGETQY
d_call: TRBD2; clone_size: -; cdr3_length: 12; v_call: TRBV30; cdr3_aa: AWSTFGGEDTQY
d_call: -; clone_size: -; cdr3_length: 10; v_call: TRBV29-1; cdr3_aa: SVHFGGHTIY
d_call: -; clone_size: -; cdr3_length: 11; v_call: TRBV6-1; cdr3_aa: AADPTGSYEQY
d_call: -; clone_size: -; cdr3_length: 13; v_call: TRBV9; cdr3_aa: ASSVGELFPNEQF
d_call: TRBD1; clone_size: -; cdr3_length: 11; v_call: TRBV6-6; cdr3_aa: AIGQGEGYGYT
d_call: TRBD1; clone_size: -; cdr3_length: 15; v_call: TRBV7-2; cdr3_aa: ASSGQGGVRANYGYT
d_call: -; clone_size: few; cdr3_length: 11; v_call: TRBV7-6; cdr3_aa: ASSFEREYEQY
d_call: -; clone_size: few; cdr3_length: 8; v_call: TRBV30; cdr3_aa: AWSWFSLF
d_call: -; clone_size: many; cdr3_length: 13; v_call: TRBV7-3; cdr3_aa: ASSLQAVLNTEAF
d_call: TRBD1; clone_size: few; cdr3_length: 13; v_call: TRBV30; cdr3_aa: AWRPTGGRDQPQH
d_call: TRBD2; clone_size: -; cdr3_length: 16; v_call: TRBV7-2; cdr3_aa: ASSRSTSTSAYSYEQY
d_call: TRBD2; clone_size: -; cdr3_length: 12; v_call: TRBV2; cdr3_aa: ASSLSGRGNEQF
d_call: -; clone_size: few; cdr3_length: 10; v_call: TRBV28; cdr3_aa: ASRLQIAEAF
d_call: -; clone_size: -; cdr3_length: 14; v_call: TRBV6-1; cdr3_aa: ASSEALSTATHGYT
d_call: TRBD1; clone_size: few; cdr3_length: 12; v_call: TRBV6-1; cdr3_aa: ASSEAGTGYEQY
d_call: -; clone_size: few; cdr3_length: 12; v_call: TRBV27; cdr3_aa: ASSLYRGSTEAF
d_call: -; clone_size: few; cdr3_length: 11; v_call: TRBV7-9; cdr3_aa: ASSLKENTEAF
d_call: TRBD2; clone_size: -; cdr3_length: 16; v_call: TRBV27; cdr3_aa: ASSLKPGLAGVPYEQY
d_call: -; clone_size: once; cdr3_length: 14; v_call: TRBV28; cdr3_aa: ASSLYGGGFSHTQY
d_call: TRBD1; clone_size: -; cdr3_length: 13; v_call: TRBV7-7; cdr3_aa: ASSLGSGQGYEQY
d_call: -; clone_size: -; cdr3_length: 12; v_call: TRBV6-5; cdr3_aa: ASSYEGRITEAF
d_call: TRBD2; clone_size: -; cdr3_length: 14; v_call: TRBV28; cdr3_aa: ASSSRTSGFYNEQF
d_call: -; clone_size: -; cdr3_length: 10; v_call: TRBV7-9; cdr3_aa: ASNPSLGEAF
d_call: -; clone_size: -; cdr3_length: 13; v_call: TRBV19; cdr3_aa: ASSRRGRSSYEQY
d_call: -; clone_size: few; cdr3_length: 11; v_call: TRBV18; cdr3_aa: ASRIPPGTEAF
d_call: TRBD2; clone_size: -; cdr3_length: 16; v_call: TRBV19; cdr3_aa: ASRMGLAGGPGFREQF
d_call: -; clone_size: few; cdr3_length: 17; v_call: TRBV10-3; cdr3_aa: AISESAGKGTLGYYGYT
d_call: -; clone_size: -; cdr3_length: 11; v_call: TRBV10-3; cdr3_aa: AISGQIAIEQY
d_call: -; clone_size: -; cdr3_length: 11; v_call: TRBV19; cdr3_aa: ASSKNRVLEAF
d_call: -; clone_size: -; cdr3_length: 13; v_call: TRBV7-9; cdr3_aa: ASSLAGTHGAEAF
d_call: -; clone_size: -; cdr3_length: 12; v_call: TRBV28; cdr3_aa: ASSFGGGQETQY
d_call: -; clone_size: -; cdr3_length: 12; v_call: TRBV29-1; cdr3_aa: SAQGNRANYGYT
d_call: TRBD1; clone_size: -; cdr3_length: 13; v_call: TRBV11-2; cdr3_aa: ASSLTGTFNQPQH
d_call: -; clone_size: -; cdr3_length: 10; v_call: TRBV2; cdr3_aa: ASHRSNQPQH
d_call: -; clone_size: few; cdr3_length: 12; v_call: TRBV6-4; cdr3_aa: ASSLEGGNTEAF
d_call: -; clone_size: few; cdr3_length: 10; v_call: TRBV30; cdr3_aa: AWREGGYEQY
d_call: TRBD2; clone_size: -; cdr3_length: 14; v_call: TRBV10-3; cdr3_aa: AISKGGAGGEETQY
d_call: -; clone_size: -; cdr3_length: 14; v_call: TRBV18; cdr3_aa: ASSPRGGAGTYEQY
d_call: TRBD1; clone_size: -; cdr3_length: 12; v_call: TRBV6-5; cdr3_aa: ASGRTGFLYEQY
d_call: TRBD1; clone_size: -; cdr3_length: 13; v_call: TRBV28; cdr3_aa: ASSRDRGRNYGYT
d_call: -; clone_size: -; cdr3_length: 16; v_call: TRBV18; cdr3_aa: ASSPPVGQGLYQETQY
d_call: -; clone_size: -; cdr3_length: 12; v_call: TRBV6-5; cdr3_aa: ASSWTVGTGELF
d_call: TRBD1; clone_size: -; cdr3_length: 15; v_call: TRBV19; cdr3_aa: ASSTGTGRRDTGELF
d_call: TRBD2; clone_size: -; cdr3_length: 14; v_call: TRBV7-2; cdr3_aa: ASSPMPSSGEYEQY
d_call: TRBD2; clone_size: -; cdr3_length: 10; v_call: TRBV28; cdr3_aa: ASSSPLADQF
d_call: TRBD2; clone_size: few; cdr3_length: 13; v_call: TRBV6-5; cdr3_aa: ASSRRGRGYNEQF
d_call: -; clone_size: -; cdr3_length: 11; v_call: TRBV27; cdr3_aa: ASSSGANTEAF
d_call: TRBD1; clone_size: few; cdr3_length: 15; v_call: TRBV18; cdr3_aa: ASSPETGTQASYEQY
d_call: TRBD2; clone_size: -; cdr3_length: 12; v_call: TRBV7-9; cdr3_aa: ASSLGTTTGELF
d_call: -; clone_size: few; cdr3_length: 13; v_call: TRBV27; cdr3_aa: ASSPSSPRSYEQY
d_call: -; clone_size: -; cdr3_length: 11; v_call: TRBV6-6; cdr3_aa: ASSYGQSYGYT
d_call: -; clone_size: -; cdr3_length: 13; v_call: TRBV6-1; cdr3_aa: ASSEMYGHQETQY